This T cell receptor (beta chain) was identified in a study of cytomegalovirus exposure and HLA in healthy donors. Vbeta (60) and Jbeta (13) primers were used in the PCR. Method: immunoSEQ multiplex PCR; TCRdb's copy keeps in-frame clones and lacks some. The sample includes over 150,000 clones, 84% of them seen just once. This TCR came from a girl aged 10-17 years in good health and CMV-seropositive. Sequencing was carried out using PBMCs.

The CDR3 DNA reads as TGTGCCAGCCGGGAGGGCAGGAGTTACGAGCAGTACTTC. Its protein product is CASREGRSYEQYF. The chain recombines TRBV6-1 with TRBJ2-7; TRBD2 agrees at 8 bases. This CDR3 has 13 residues. CDR1 and CDR2 (germline): MNHNS, SASEGT. The V and J ends lost 8 bases and 4 bases, in that order; junction bases with no gene match: 7.